A selection of T cell receptor beta chains follows, all from one sample in a study of human T cells and chemical hapten exposure. MiXCR, run by TCRdb on the RACE reads, gives a single entry per CDR3 protein. The table includes about 360,000 distinct CDR3 sequences, 6% to 8.5% detected once. The sequencing here drew on whole blood, taken in connection with sensitization to the hapten diphenylcyclopropenone (DPC). The receptors were sampled from a woman aged 18-35 years with alopecia areata. Some clones in this sample may be carry-over from other donors' samples. Both conserved end residues are part of each CDR3. Each record gives: J gene, D gene, V gene, clone size, CDR3 DNA, CDR3 protein. D genes are given only for firm matches. Clone sizes are given selectively: once, few, many, or a class where the clone is expanded.

TRBJ1-1 | . | TRBV12-5 | few | TGTGCTAGTGGTCCCGACGACGGCGGCGGGAACACTGAAGCTTTCTTT | CASGPDDGGGNTEAFF
TRBJ2-7 | . | TRBV6-2/TRBV6-3 | . | TGTGCCAGCAGCTCACCCTGGACTAACTACGAGCAGTACTTC | CASSSPWTNYEQYF
TRBJ2-5 | . | TRBV4-1 | few | TGCGCCAGCAGCCAGCAGCGAGAAGAGACCCAGTACTTC | CASSQQREETQYF
TRBJ2-4 | TRBD1 | TRBV20-1 | many | TGCAGTGCTCGGATGACCGGGACAGGGTTAAACGCTGGGCACATTCAGTACTTC | CSARMTGTGLNAGHIQYF
TRBJ2-2 | . | TRBV3-1 | few | TGTGCCAGCAGCCTAGTGGGGGTCACTAACACCGGGGAGCTGTTTTTT | CASSLVGVTNTGELFF
TRBJ1-1 | . | TRBV10-3 | few | TGTGCCATCAGTGAGTCGACTTTGGACAGTTTGAACACTGAAGCTTTCTTT | CAISESTLDSLNTEAFF
TRBJ2-3 | . | TRBV20-1 | . | TGCAGTGCTAGAGCCCTGGGACAACGCACAGATACGCAGTATTTT | CSARALGQRTDTQYF
TRBJ1-6 | . | TRBV27 | . | TGTGCCAGCAGAACAGGCGCGCCACCTTCACCCCTCCACTTT | CASRTGAPPSPLHF
TRBJ2-5 | . | TRBV5-1 | . | TGCGCCAGCAGCTTGGGTGTCTACCAAGAGACCCAGTACTTC | CASSLGVYQETQYF
TRBJ2-3 | . | TRBV13 | . | TGTGCCAACAGCTTAAGGGACACAGATACGCAGTATTTT | CANSLRDTDTQYF
TRBJ1-2 | . | TRBV7-9 | few | TGTGCCAGCAGCCCCCAGGAGAGGGTAGGAGGCTACACCTTC | CASSPQERVGGYTF
TRBJ1-2 | . | TRBV7-9 | . | TGTGCCAGCAGCTACGGACCCGAACGAGGGTATGGCTACACCTTC | CASSYGPERGYGYTF
TRBJ1-2 | . | TRBV4-3 | few | TGCGCCAGCAGCCAAGAGACAGGCCCTTCTCTCTATGGCTACACCTTC | CASSQETGPSLYGYTF
TRBJ2-2 | . | TRBV11-2 | . | TGTGCCAGCAGCTCATTAACCGGCACCGGGGAGCTGTTTTTT | CASSSLTGTGELFF
TRBJ2-6 | TRBD1 | TRBV20-1 | few | TGCAGTGCCTTGGACAGGGTAGCCTCTGGGGCCAACGTCCTGACTTTC | CSALDRVASGANVLTF
TRBJ1-2 | TRBD1 | TRBV27 | few | TGTGCCAGCAGTTCATATTATGTGGGACAGTTAAACTATGGCTACACCTTC | CASSSYYVGQLNYGYTF
TRBJ2-7 | . | TRBV27 | few | TGTGCCAGCAGTTTCGGGGAAGAGCAGTACTTC | CASSFGEEQYF
TRBJ2-2 | TRBD1 | TRBV20-1 | many | TGCAGTGCTCCCCGGGACAGGGGATATACCGGGGAGCTGTTTTTT | CSAPRDRGYTGELFF
TRBJ1-1 | . | TRBV29-1 | . | TGCAGCGTCCGGGCCTCAGGGTTTATTGAAGCTTTCTTT | CSVRASGFIEAFF
TRBJ2-6 | TRBD2 | TRBV6-5 | few | TGTGCCAGCAGTTATACGACTAGCGGGGGGTCACCAAGCTCTGGGGCCAACGTCCTGACTTTC | CASSYTTSGGSPSSGANVLTF
TRBJ1-2 | . | TRBV24-1 | few | TGTGCCACCAGTGATGCGCTCGGATACACCTTC | CATSDALGYTF
TRBJ2-5 | . | TRBV5-1 | many | TGCGCCAGCAGCTTGGGGACTTCACAAGAGACCCAGTACTTC | CASSLGTSQETQYF
TRBJ1-2 | . | TRBV5-1 | few | TGCGCCAGCAGCTTGGCCGAGACAGGCTACACCTTC | CASSLAETGYTF
TRBJ1-4 | . | TRBV5-5 | . | TGTGCCAGCAGCCAGGACCCAGACGCCCCACGATCAACTAATGAAAAACTGTTTTTT | CASSQDPDAPRSTNEKLFF
TRBJ1-4 | TRBD1 | TRBV7-6 | . | TGTGCCAGCAGCTTAGTTGCGGGACAGGGTGCAACTAATGAAAAACTGTTTTTT | CASSLVAGQGATNEKLFF
TRBJ1-2 | . | TRBV20-1 | . | TGCAGTGCTGAGACGGGGGTCGCTAACTATGGCTACACCTTC | CSAETGVANYGYTF
TRBJ2-7 | TRBD2 | TRBV6-2/TRBV6-3 | few | TGTGCCGGCGGACTAGCGGGGGGAACCCTTCGCGAGCAGTACTTC | CAGGLAGGTLREQYF
TRBJ2-4 | . | TRBV12-3/TRBV12-4 | many | TGTGCCAGCAGTTTGCCCCACCTAGCCAAAAACATTCAGTACTTC | CASSLPHLAKNIQYF
TRBJ1-6 | TRBD1 | TRBV20-1 | many | TGCAGTGCTAGATCCGGGACAGTGTATAATTCACCCCTCCACTTT | CSARSGTVYNSPLHF
TRBJ2-1 | TRBD1 | TRBV14 | . | TGTGCCAGCAGCCGAGGTAGAACCTGGACAGGGCGCAATGAGCAGTTCTTC | CASSRGRTWTGRNEQFF
TRBJ1-1 | . | TRBV28 | . | TGTGCCAGCAGTTTTCCGGACACCTTGCGCACTGAAGCTTTCTTT | CASSFPDTLRTEAFF
TRBJ2-2 | . | TRBV2 | many | TGTGCCAGCAACCTGGACTATGCCAACACCGGGGAGCTGTTTTTT | CASNLDYANTGELFF
TRBJ2-7 | . | TRBV5-6 | . | TGTGCCAGCAGCTTCGCAGGGTTGGCGGGCCCATACGAGCAGTACTTC | CASSFAGLAGPYEQYF
TRBJ1-6 | . | TRBV6-2/TRBV6-3 | . | TGTGCCAGCAGTTACGCGGGCTACAATTCACCCCTCCACTTT | CASSYAGYNSPLHF
TRBJ2-7 | . | TRBV12-3/TRBV12-4 | many | TGTGCCAGCAGACGAGGTGTTGCACTCGACGAGCAGTACTTC | CASRRGVALDEQYF
TRBJ2-5 | . | TRBV24-1 | . | TGTGCCACCAGTGATGCCCGCAAGGAGACCCAGTACTTC | CATSDARKETQYF
TRBJ1-5 | . | TRBV10-3 | . | TGTGCCATCAGTGAGTCGGCCAGGAGTAGCAATCAGCCCCAGCATTTT | CAISESARSSNQPQHF
TRBJ1-6 | . | TRBV7-2 | many | TGTGCCAGCAGCTTAGCGTCGGTGAATAATTCACCCCTCCACTTT | CASSLASVNNSPLHF
TRBJ1-1 | . | TRBV28 | few | TGTGCCACCCATAGGGCGGGCGCTTTCTTT | CATHRAGAFF
TRBJ1-1 | TRBD1 | TRBV7-9 | many | TGTGCCAGCAGCCCGAAACAGGGGATCATAGGTAGGGACACTGAAGCTTTCTTT | CASSPKQGIIGRDTEAFF
TRBJ1-1 | TRBD1 | TRBV6-5 | . | TGTGCCAGCAGTAGGACAGGGGGCATGGCTTTCTTT | CASSRTGGMAFF
TRBJ2-4 | TRBD1 | TRBV28 | few | TGTGCCAGCAGTCGTGCTGACAGGGGACTAGCCAAAAACATTCAGTACTTC | CASSRADRGLAKNIQYF
TRBJ1-1 | . | TRBV3-1 | few | TGTGCCAGCAGCCAAGGTGGCAGGGGCGAGAACACTGAAGCTTTCTTT | CASSQGGRGENTEAFF
TRBJ2-7 | . | TRBV3-1 | . | TGTGCCAGCAGCCAAGGAGGACAGTATACCTACGAGCAGTACTTC | CASSQGGQYTYEQYF
TRBJ2-3 | . | TRBV7-2 | . | TGTGCCAGCAGCTTTTGGGGCCAGGTCACAGATACGCAGTATTTT | CASSFWGQVTDTQYF
TRBJ1-1 | TRBD1 | TRBV2 | few | TGTGCCAGCAGGGCCGACAGGGGTGCGGCTTTCTTT | CASRADRGAAFF
TRBJ2-7 | . | TRBV6-5 | many | TGTGCCAGCAGTACCGTAGGGGCGAGCTCCTACGAGCAGTACTTC | CASSTVGASSYEQYF
TRBJ1-2 | . | TRBV18 | many | TGTGCCAGCTCACCCCGTCCCGAGGGCTATGGCTACACCTTC | CASSPRPEGYGYTF
TRBJ1-2 | . | TRBV12-3/TRBV12-4 | . | TGTGCCAGCAGGTCTAGACTGGCTAACTATGGCTACACCTTC | CASRSRLANYGYTF
TRBJ2-5 | . | TRBV29-1 | few | TGCAGCGTTGATTTGGGGGGCTCGGTCCAAGAGACCCAGTACTTC | CSVDLGGSVQETQYF
TRBJ1-2 | . | TRBV9 | . | TGTGCCAGCAGCCCCCGAGGACTTCGGTACACCTTC | CASSPRGLRYTF
TRBJ1-5 | . | TRBV29-1 | few | TGCAGCGTTTGTAAGGACAGTGATCAAGTCTTTAGCAATCAGCCCCAGCATTTT | CSVCKDSDQVFSNQPQHF
TRBJ1-1 | TRBD1 | TRBV7-8 | . | TGTGCCAGCAGCCCCTTACAGGGGGACACTGAAGCTTTCTTT | CASSPLQGDTEAFF
TRBJ2-1 | TRBD2 | TRBV20-1 | . | TGCAGTGCTAGAGTGCGCGGGGGGGCCTACAATGAGCAGTTCTTC | CSARVRGGAYNEQFF
TRBJ1-1 | . | TRBV29-1 | many | TGCAGCATAATACACGATAACACTGAAGCTTTCTTT | CSIIHDNTEAFF
TRBJ2-7 | . | TRBV20-1 | many | TGCAGTGCTAGATCCCCCCTGGCTGACGAGCAGTACTTC | CSARSPLADEQYF
TRBJ1-3 | . | TRBV20-1 | . | TGCAGTGCTAGAGATCGGGTAACTGGAAACACCATATATTTT | CSARDRVTGNTIYF